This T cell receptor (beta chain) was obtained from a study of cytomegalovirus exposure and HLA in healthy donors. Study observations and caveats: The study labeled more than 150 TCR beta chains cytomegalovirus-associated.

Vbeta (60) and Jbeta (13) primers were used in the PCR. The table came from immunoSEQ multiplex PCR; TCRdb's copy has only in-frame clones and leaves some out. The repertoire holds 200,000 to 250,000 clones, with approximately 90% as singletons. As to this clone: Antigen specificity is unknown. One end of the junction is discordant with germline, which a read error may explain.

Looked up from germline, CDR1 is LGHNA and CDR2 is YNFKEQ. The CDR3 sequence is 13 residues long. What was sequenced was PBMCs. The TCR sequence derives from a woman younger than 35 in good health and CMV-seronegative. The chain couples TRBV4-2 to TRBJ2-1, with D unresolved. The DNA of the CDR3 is TGTGCCAGCAGCCAAGAATCGTACAGTGAGCAGTTCTTC. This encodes CASSQESYSEQFF.